These 22 T cell receptor beta chains were all obtained from the same sample, sequenced in a study of blood T cells in healthy people across ages. Sample-barcoded 5' priming and a J-beta primer mix drove a second PCR of about 6 to 12 cycles. TCRdb re-derived calls from the 5' RACE reads in MiXCR, one entry per CDR3 protein. Among roughly 1,500,000 distinct CDR3 sequences listed, roughly a third were seen once. The sample was blood. Every receptor here comes from a woman aged 25 to 39 in good health.

The gene calls are TRBV18 and TRBJ2-5, with TRBD1 as a possible D gene (5 bases). Germline CDR1 and CDR2: KGHSH and LQKENI. V dropped 3 bases and J dropped 5 bases, with 19 bases sitting between them. This CDR3 spans 16 amino acids. CDR3 residues: CASSPSLYRTWETQYF. Written as DNA, the CDR3 is TGTGCCAGCTCACCTTCCCTTTACAGGACGTGGGAGACCCAGTACTTC.

In this sample, this clonotype turned up a few times. The gene calls are TRBV16 and TRBJ1-6; unclear D gene. Germline V lookup: CDR1 KGHSY, CDR2 FQNENV. V dropped 3 bases and J dropped 7 bases, with 16 bases sitting between them. The CDR3 length is 16 residues. DNA for the CDR3: TGTGCCAGCAGCCACGCCCCCCCGGGCTCCAATTCACCCCTCCACTTT. It yields the protein CASSHAPPGSNSPLHF.

This clonotype appeared many times. The chain uses TRBV29-1 and TRBJ2-7, with TRBD2 identical over 8 bases. Germline V gene lookup returns CDR1 SQVTM and CDR2 ANQGSEA. The junction had 10 bases not matched to a gene; V was cut back by 5 bases and J by 4 bases. The CDR3 length is 14 residues. The CDR3 region is CSVISGTRPYEQYF. CDR3 in DNA: TGCAGCGTTATCTCCGGGACTAGACCGTACGAGCAGTACTTC.

This clonotype turned up a few times. The gene calls are TRBV7-9 and TRBJ2-1; D unclear. The CDR3 runs to 12 residues. CDR1 is SEHNR and CDR2 is FQNEAQ in the germline V gene (reference sequence). The V gene lost 4 bases and the J gene lost 8 bases, with 9 bases spanning the gap. The CDR3 nucleotides are TGTGCCAGCAGCTCAGGAGACTATGAGCAGTTCTTC. It yields the protein CASSSGDYEQFF.

This clonotype was observed a handful of times. V gene TRBV20-1 combines with J gene TRBJ2-1; the match to TRBD2 covers 7 bases. The CDR3 is 13 residues long. In germline, CDR1 is DFQATT, CDR2 SNEGSKA (reference sequence). Trimming cost V 1 base and J 8 bases; bases outside gene matches: 5. The CDR3 reads CSARAGREDEQFF. DNA for the CDR3: TGCAGTGCTAGAGCGGGACGGGAGGATGAGCAGTTCTTC.

CDR3 in DNA: TGTGCCAGCTCACCTCCGGGTTTTAACGCTGAAGCTTTCTTT. This gives the protein CASSPPGFNAEAFF. The genes are TRBV18 and TRBJ1-1; D gene uncertain. CDR3 size: 14 residues. Trimming shortened V by 3 bases and J by 6 bases, and 14 bases separated the two germline ends. Germline V CDR1 and CDR2: KGHSH, LQKENI.

Comments on this clonotype: The germline gene is not matched at one end of the junction; a read error may be the cause. This rearrangement joins TRBV15 to TRBJ2-1; D might be TRBD2 (5 bases). TRBJ2-7 matches the DNA end more closely, so the J call is doubtful. The CDR3 has 12 residues. CDR1 and CDR2 (germline): LNHNV, YYDKDF (reference sequence). This CDR3 is CATGSGESEQYF. In nucleotides, the CDR3 is TGTGCCACCGGCAGCGGAGAATCCGAGCAGTACTTC.

A few counts support this clonotype. J is TRBJ2-5 and V is TRBV28; a weak D match, TRBD2 (5 bases). The CDR3 is 13 amino acids. Deletions cut 6 bases from V and 5 bases from J, with 13 bases between. CDR1 MDHEN and CDR2 SYDVKM come from the germline V gene. The CDR3: CASRIELGETQYF. The CDR3 region has the DNA TGTGCCAGCAGGATTGAACTAGGGGAGACCCAGTACTTC.

This clonotype was counted a few times. The V call is TRBV5-6, the J call TRBJ2-5; D remains unclear. Trimming shortened V by 5 bases and J by 4 bases, and 12 bases separated the two germline ends. This CDR3 is built from 13 residues. The germline CDR1 and CDR2 sequences are SGHDT and YYEEEE. Written as DNA, the CDR3 is TGTGCCAGCAGAGTTAGCAGCCGAGAGACCCAGTACTTC. This gives the protein CASRVSSRETQYF. Complete variable domain (other parts from reference TRBV5-6 and TRBJ2-5): DAGVTQSPTHLIKTRGQQVTLRCSPKSGHDTVSWYQQALGQGPQFIFQYYEEEERQRGNFPDRFSGHQFPNYSSELNVNALLLGDSALYLCASRVSSRETQYFGPGTRLLVL.

This sequence joins TRBV19 and TRBJ2-3, with 9 nucleotides matching TRBD1. Trimming removed 4 bases from V and 4 bases from J; junction bases left unmatched: 3. The germline V gene encodes CDR1 LNHDA and CDR2 SQIVND (reference sequence). The CDR3 loop spans 14 amino acids. In DNA form, the CDR3 reads TGTGCCAGTAGTAAAGGACAGGGGTCAGATACGCAGTATTTT. The encoded protein is CASSKGQGSDTQYF.

This clonotype was detected only a few times. A much bigger clone sits one base away, suggesting this may be a read error. This sequence joins TRBV29-1 and TRBJ2-6, with D uncertain. Trimming took off 3 bases at V and 2 bases at J, with 17 bases between the two ends. Germline V gives CDR1 SQVTM, CDR2 ANQGSEA. CDR3 length equals 17 residues. CDR3 DNA: TGCAGCGTTGATTCTTATGAGGCTACCACTGGGGCCAACGTCCTGACTTTC. As protein: CSVDSYEATTGANVLTF.

The chain employs TRBV5-1 and TRBJ2-5, with 7 bases lining up with TRBD1. Losses at the gene ends were 4 bases for V and 4 bases for J; bases not matched to a gene: 7. CDR1 SGHRS and CDR2 YFSETQ come from the germline V gene. The CDR3 is 14 amino acids. The CDR3 DNA follows: TGCGCCAGCAGCCCCGGGACAGACAGAGAGACCCAGTACTTC. It yields the protein CASSPGTDRETQYF.

A few counts support this clonotype. The germline gene is not matched at one end of the junction; a read error may be the cause. J is TRBJ2-3 and V is TRBV4-1, with 7 bases fitting TRBD1. This CDR3 has 16 amino acids. CDR1 is MGHRA, CDR2 YSYEKL, per germline. The CDR3 coding sequence is TGCGCCGGCAGCCAATGGACAGGTCCGCAAAGGGGGACGCAGTATTTT. Its protein product is CAGSQWTGPQRGTQYF.

This chain links TRBV12-3 or TRBV12-4 with TRBJ2-1; possible D gene TRBD2, 6 bases. V was shortened by 5 bases and J by 6 bases, with 14 bases between the two germline ends. The CDR3 contains 14 residues. The CDR3 spells CASSTGLSFNEQFF. The CDR3 DNA follows: TGTGCCAGCAGTACGGGACTGAGCTTCAATGAGCAGTTCTTC.

This chain connects TRBV21-1 to TRBJ2-5; the table's D call, TRBD1, was not checked against the DNA. TRBV21-1 is a known pseudogene. The CDR3 contains 14 residues. DNA of the CDR3: TGTGCCGGCAGCAAAAGGCCAGGGGAAAAGACCCAGTACTTC. This sequence encodes CAGSKRPGEKTQYF.

The chain links TRBV12-3 or TRBV12-4 to TRBJ1-2; 7 bases agree with TRBD1. The CDR3 totals 15 residues. With V trimmed by 3 bases and J by 4 bases, 8 bases remained unmatched. As DNA, the CDR3 is TGTGCCAGCAGTTTCGGGACAGCGGAGGGCTATGGCTACACCTTC. This translates into CASSFGTAEGYGYTF.

The J gene is TRBJ2-1, the V gene TRBV4-1; TRBD2 aligns across 10 bases. Losses at the gene ends were 2 bases for V and 5 bases for J; bases not matched to a gene: 3. Per the germline V gene, CDR1 is MGHRA and CDR2 is YSYEKL. This CDR3 has 15 amino acids. CDR3 sequence (DNA): TGCGCCAGCAGCCAACCGACTAGCGGGCACAATGAGCAGTTCTTC. Translating it yields CASSQPTSGHNEQFF.

This clonotype was counted between two and nine times. J is TRBJ1-6 and V is TRBV25-1; D is uncertain. CDR3 size: 15 residues. V was pared by 3 bases and J by 0 bases, with 6 bases between. Germline CDR1 is MGHDK and CDR2 is SYGVNS. The CDR3 DNA sequence: TGTGCCAGCAGTGACCCGAGCTCCTATAATTCACCCCTCCACTTT. Its protein is CASSDPSSYNSPLHF.

The rearrangement joins TRBV3-1 to TRBJ1-6; TRBD1 might be the D (6 bases). Germline V gene sequence: CDR1 LGHDT, CDR2 YNNKEL (reference sequence). Trimming removed 6 bases at V and 10 bases at J, with 19 bases between. The CDR3 consists of 15 residues. Here the CDR3 DNA reads TGTGCCAGCAGGGCTGATTCCACAGGGAGGTCACCCCTCCACTTT. Translation gives CASRADSTGRSPLHF.

Ten or more counts support this clonotype. The chain links TRBV5-1 to TRBJ2-1, with a possible D match to TRBD2 (5 bases). The V end was cut by 0 bases, the J end by 10 bases, with 8 bases between. Looked up from germline, CDR1 is SGHRS and CDR2 is YFSETQ. This CDR3 spans 12 amino acids. CDR3 residues: CASSLARGEQFF. In DNA, the CDR3 is TGCGCCAGCAGCTTGGCGCGAGGGGAGCAGTTCTTC.

The chain recombines TRBV9 with TRBJ2-3; 8 bases are a match to TRBD2. This CDR3 spans 16 amino acids. V shed 4 bases, J shed 3 bases, and the junction held 10 bases outside the gene matches. Germline V gene lookup returns CDR1 SGDLS and CDR2 YYNGEE. The CDR3 is CASSKEGGRRTDTQYF. The CDR3 DNA sequence: TGTGCCAGCAGCAAAGAGGGCGGGAGGCGAACAGATACGCAGTATTTT.

The chain joins TRBV18 to TRBJ2-1; 12 bases align to TRBD2. The V segment lost 0 bases and the J segment 8 bases; nucleotides outside the gene matches: 2. Germline lookup yields CDR1 KGHSH and CDR2 LQKENI. The CDR3 runs 15 residues. The CDR3 DNA follows: TGTGCCAGCTCACCACCTCTAGCGGGGGGGCATGAGCAGTTCTTC. The encoded protein is CASSPPLAGGHEQFF.